This T cell receptor beta chain was sequenced during a study of T-cell memory formation after mild COVID-19. There are many counts of this clonotype. V shed 3 bases and J 6 bases; nucleotides not matched to a gene: 5. Germline V gene sequence: CDR1 SGHRS, CDR2 YFSETQ. The CDR3 sequence is 15 residues long. Barcoded TCR alpha and TCR beta cDNA libraries with UMIs came from 5'RACE using constant-segment primers. TCRdb re-analysed the 5' RACE reads in MiXCR, keeping a single row per CDR3 protein. The sample carries 120,000 to 150,000 distinct CDR3 sequences, over 6% recorded once. This TCR derives from an adult woman who had mild COVID-19 (a few samples of this study predate the infection). Cell type and time point are not known. This chain uses TRBV5-1 with TRBJ2-5; 13 positions agree with TRBD2. The sample was PBMCs or a T cell subset sorted from them (not recorded which). Here the CDR3 reads CASSSSTSGGQTQYF. The CDR3 nucleotides are TGCGCCAGCAGCTCTTCGACTAGCGGGGGGCAGACCCAGTACTTC.